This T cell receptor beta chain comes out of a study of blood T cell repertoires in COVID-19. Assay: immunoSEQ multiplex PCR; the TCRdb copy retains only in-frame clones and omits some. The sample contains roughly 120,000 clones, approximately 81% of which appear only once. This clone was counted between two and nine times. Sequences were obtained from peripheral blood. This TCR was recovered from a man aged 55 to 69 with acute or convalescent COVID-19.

CDR3 DNA: TGCGCCAGCAGCTCCGGACAGGGGAGTAACACAGATACGCAGTATTTT. It yields the protein CASSSGQGSNTDTQYF. The chain uses TRBV5-1 and TRBJ2-3; 9 bases fit TRBD1. V gave up 3 bases and J gave up 2 bases; unmatched junction bases: 7. Germline-derived CDR1 and CDR2 are SGHRS and YFSETQ. The length of the CDR3 is 16 residues.